This TCR beta chain was captured by sequencing in a study of CD8+ T cells in alopecia areata. On the study more broadly: Graft recipients were roughly 6-10-week-old female C3H/HeJ mice, and donor skin originated from approximately 6-13-month-old C3H/HeJ mice with spontaneous alopecia. Whole-study findings and limits: It was less clear whether patients shared TCRs than it was in mice, possibly because of HLA. Scalp lesions, especially in alopecia totalis/universalis, had higher clonality than normal scalp.

Sequencing relied on a cDNA template that was reverse transcribed from extracted RNA. Sequencing used immunoSEQ multiplex PCR; TCRdb keeps in-frame clones, though not all of them. The table lists 90,000 to 130,000 clones, no singletons, with around a fifth in the top ten. This clone was seen more than once but under ten times. Its antigen is unknown. Gene names and germline match the mouse. The source of this sequence is a C3H/HeJ mouse with alopecia areata. This mouse strain has H2-k as its MHC haplotype. The sample was lesional skin.

The CDR3 is CASRDWGGAEQFF. Partial CDR3 DNA: TGTGCTAGCCGGGACTGGGGGGGGGCT. V gene TRBV17 combines with J gene TRBJ2-1; 13 bases are shared with TRBD2. The read ends 4 residues early relative to the CDR3; the germline J gene fills the gap. The CDR3 is 13 residues long. Looked up from germline, CDR1 is MNHDT and CDR2 is YYDKIL.